These 28 T cell receptor beta chains were all obtained from the same sample, sequenced in a study of PD-L1 blockade in urothelial cancer. Time point of the sample: peripheral blood 6 weeks after treatment start. Assay used: immunoSEQ multiplex PCR; TCRdb lists only in-frame clones, some missing. The sample contains about 45,000 clones, roughly four fifths of which appear only once. The input for sequencing was PBMCs, taken around atezolizumab (anti-PD-L1) treatment. The receptors were sampled from a man aged 55 to 70 with urothelial cancer.

This clone was counted a few times. This chain uses TRBV14 with TRBJ2-4, with D unclear. The germline gives CDR1 SGHDN, CDR2 FVKESK. The CDR3 is made up of 12 amino acids. Trimming pared 1 base from V and 5 bases from J, leaving 3 bases between. The CDR3 sequence: CASSQVENIQYF. The DNA for the CDR3 is TGTGCCAGCAGCCAAGTAGAAAACATTCAGTACTTC.

The chain is built from TRBV29-1 and TRBJ2-1; 10 positions agree with TRBD2. With V trimmed by 7 bases and J by 4 bases, 10 bases remained unmatched. Germline V CDR1 and CDR2: SQVTM, ANQGSEA. This CDR3 is 15 amino acids long. The CDR3 nucleotides read TGCAGCGCCGGGTCAGCGGGAGGGTCTTACAATGAGCAGTTCTTC. The encoded protein is CSAGSAGGSYNEQFF.

The CDR3 region has the DNA TGTGCCAGCACCCCGGGGGATACTTACGAGCAGTACTTC. Its translation: CASTPGDTYEQYF. The chain recombines TRBV7-9 with TRBJ2-7; D is perhaps TRBD2 (6 bases). The germline V gene encodes CDR1 SEHNR and CDR2 FQNEAQ (reference sequence). The CDR3 is made up of 13 amino acids. Between the trimmed V and J ends, which lost 7 bases and 4 bases, there was a span of 14 bases.

This chain joins TRBV15 and TRBJ2-5, with D possibly being TRBD2 (6 bases). The CDR3 is made up of 15 amino acids. Germline assignment: CDR1 LNHNV and CDR2 YYDKDF (reference sequence). Trimming removed 2 bases at V and 4 bases at J, with 14 bases between. This CDR3 is CATSRPTSNGETQYF. In nucleotides, the CDR3 is TGTGCCACCAGCAGACCGACTAGTAATGGAGAGACCCAGTACTTC.

The CDR3 protein is CASSQEQGASQETQYF. The CDR3 DNA reads as TGTGCCAGCAGCCAGGAACAGGGGGCGAGTCAGGAGACCCAGTACTTC. The V and J genes are TRBV4-2 and TRBJ2-5; 9 nucleotides line up with TRBD1. In germline, CDR1 is LGHNA, CDR2 YNFKEQ. Trimming took 3 bases from V and 5 from J; bases not matched to a gene: 10. This CDR3 contains 16 residues.

The V call is TRBV7-8, the J call TRBJ2-1; 13 positions agree with TRBD2. V dropped 5 bases and J dropped 6; count of bases not matched to a gene: 4. The length of the CDR3 is 15 residues. The germline CDR1 and CDR2 sequences are SGHVS and FQNEAQ. Written as DNA, the CDR3 is TGTGCCAGCAGCCGTACTAGCGGGGGGGTCAATGAGCAGTTCTTC. It specifies CASSRTSGGVNEQFF.

This clone is a singleton in its sample. The DNA of the CDR3 is TGTGCCAGCAGCACTACAGGGGGTTATGGCTACACCTTC. This sequence encodes CASSTTGGYGYTF. V usage is TRBV7-2 and J usage is TRBJ1-2, with 8 bases matching TRBD1. CDR3 size: 13 residues. V lost 5 bases, J lost 5 bases, and 4 bases stayed unmatched. Germline CDR1 and CDR2: SGHTA and FQGNSA.

V is TRBV4-2 and J is TRBJ1-4; D unresolved. This CDR3 is 13 amino acids long. Germline V gene lookup returns CDR1 LGHNA and CDR2 YNFKEQ. V was cut by 0 bases and J by 5 bases, with 4 bases left in between. CDR3 DNA: TGTGCCAGCAGCCAAGAAGAGAATGAAAAACTGTTTTTT. It translates to CASSQEENEKLFF.

The chain carries TRBV28 and TRBJ1-5; D is possibly TRBD1 (5 bases). This CDR3 has 15 residues. From germline, CDR1 is MDHEN and CDR2 SYDVKM. V was shortened by 8 bases and J by 1 base, with 15 bases between the two germline ends. The CDR3 nucleotides read TGTGCCAGCCGAATGGGGGGTTTAAGCAATCAGCCCCAGCATTTT. Residues: CASRMGGLSNQPQHF.

The chain links TRBV5-1 to TRBJ2-7; 9 nucleotides match TRBD1. The germline gives CDR1 SGHRS, CDR2 YFSETQ. CDR3 length: 16 residues. V gave up 5 bases and J gave up 2 bases; unmatched junction bases: 11. The CDR3 spells CASRPEGTGSPYEQYF. The DNA for the CDR3 is TGCGCCAGCAGACCGGAGGGGACAGGGTCCCCCTACGAGCAGTACTTC.

This rearrangement joins TRBV6-6 to TRBJ1-5; tentative D call: TRBD1 (6 bases). CDR3 length equals 16 residues. V shed 7 bases and J shed 3 bases, with 19 bases lying between them. CDR1 and CDR2 from the germline V gene are MNHNY and SVGAGI (reference sequence). Here the CDR3 DNA reads TGTGCCAGCAACCCAAGGGGGGGAGGAAACAATCAGCCCCAGCATTTT. It yields the protein CASNPRGGGNNQPQHF.

The chain joins TRBV4-2 to TRBJ2-3; 7 positions agree with TRBD1. CDR1 is LGHNA and CDR2 is YNFKEQ in the germline V gene. Trimming cost V 4 bases and J 3 bases; bases outside gene matches: 13. The CDR3 covers 17 residues. This CDR3 reads CASSPNHGQGDTDTQYF. The CDR3 coding sequence is TGTGCCAGCAGCCCGAACCATGGCCAGGGGGATACAGATACGCAGTATTTT.

CDR3 region: CASSQAGGVAGELFF. CDR3 DNA: TGCGCCAGCAGCCAAGCCGGAGGAGTCGCCGGGGAGCTGTTTTTT. The V call is TRBV4-3, the J call TRBJ2-2; D perhaps matches TRBD2 (5 bases). Germline CDR1 reads LGHNA; CDR2 reads YSLEER. The CDR3 contains 15 residues. V was pared by 1 base and J by 6 bases, with 12 bases between.

This clone was recorded only once. V and J are TRBV27 and TRBJ2-7, with TRBD2 as a possible D gene (5 bases). V was pared by 4 bases and J by 6 bases, with 16 bases between. Germline V CDR1 and CDR2: MNHEY, SMNVEV (reference sequence). The CDR3 is 14 amino acids. CDR3 region: CASSSLLRAGEQYF. The CDR3 DNA sequence: TGTGCCAGCAGTTCCCTTCTTCGGGCGGGCGAGCAGTACTTC.

With regard to this clone: One end of the junction does not line up with germline, which may come from a read error. The rearrangement uses TRBV5-1 and TRBJ1-3; D not resolved. This CDR3 is 13 amino acids long. Germline CDR1 is SGHRS and CDR2 is YFSETQ. CDR3 DNA: TGCGCCAGCAGCTTGGACAGCTGGAAACACCATATATTT. This sequence encodes CASSLDSWKHHIF.

The chain combines TRBV10-3 with TRBJ2-1; TRBD2 matches 13 bases. The CDR3 runs to 14 residues. Germline V gene sequence: CDR1 ENHRY, CDR2 SYGVKD. V gave up 4 bases and J gave up 6 bases; unmatched junction bases: 0. The CDR3 region is CAISGTSGSNEQFF. The CDR3 DNA is TGTGCCATCAGTGGGACTAGCGGGAGCAATGAGCAGTTCTTC.

The chain carries TRBV29-1 and TRBJ1-5; D call uncertain. The germline gives CDR1 SQVTM, CDR2 ANQGSEA. V was pared by 6 bases and J by 4 bases, with 13 bases between. This CDR3 comprises 13 residues. Here the CDR3 reads CSVQIRENQPQHF. The CDR3 coding sequence is TGCAGCGTACAGATCAGAGAGAATCAGCCCCAGCATTTT.

The rearrangement joins TRBV7-9 to TRBJ1-1; D possibly corresponds to TRBD1 (5 bases). Trimming removed 3 bases from V and 0 bases from J, with 11 bases in between. The CDR3 totals 15 residues. Germline loops: CDR1 SEHNR, CDR2 FQNEAQ (reference sequence). CDR3 loop: CASSFGGVMNTEAFF. The CDR3 nucleotides are TGTGCCAGCAGCTTCGGGGGAGTTATGAACACTGAAGCTTTCTTT.

V is TRBV19 and J is TRBJ1-2; 7 nucleotides align to TRBD1. The CDR3 covers 14 residues. CDR1 and CDR2 from the germline V gene are LNHDA and SQIVND (reference sequence). V dropped 10 bases and J dropped 4; count of bases not matched to a gene: 12. CDR3 amino acids: CATSGTVNFYGYTF. The CDR3 bases are TGTGCCACTTCCGGGACAGTCAATTTCTATGGCTACACCTTC.

This chain joins TRBV20-1 and TRBJ1-2, with TRBD1 matching 7 bases. Looked up from germline, CDR1 is DFQATT and CDR2 is SNEGSKA (reference sequence). The CDR3 has 11 amino acids. CDR3 residues: CRRQGPYGYTF. Here the CDR3 DNA reads TGCAGGCGACAGGGCCCATATGGCTACACCTTC.

The chain joins TRBV5-1 to TRBJ2-1; D is possibly TRBD1 (6 bases). CDR3 size: 15 residues. Trimming pared 0 bases from V and 6 bases from J, leaving 13 bases between. CDR1 and CDR2 from the germline V gene are SGHRS and YFSETQ. Here the CDR3 reads CASSLVPGQLNEQFF. CDR3 in DNA: TGCGCCAGCAGCTTGGTCCCAGGACAGCTCAATGAGCAGTTCTTC.

The rearrangement links TRBV7-8 to TRBJ2-1, with D possibly TRBD2 on 5 matching bases. Germline V gene sequence: CDR1 SGHVS, CDR2 FQNEAQ. CDR3 length: 14 amino acids. Deletions cut 1 base from V and 7 bases from J, with 11 bases between. The CDR3 loop reads CASSLDGEWNEQFF. CDR3 nucleotide sequence: TGTGCCAGCAGCTTAGACGGGGAGTGGAATGAGCAGTTCTTC. The variable domain in full, completed from reference TRBV7-8 and TRBJ2-1, reads GAGVSQSPRYKVAKRGQDVALRCDPISGHVSLFWYQQALGQGPEFLTYFQNEAQLDKSGLPSDRFFAERPEGSVSTLKIQRTQQEDSAVYLCASSLDGEWNEQFFGPGTRLTVL.

Only a few counts were recorded for this clone. CDR3 region: CASSYVQGGFDTEAFF. Here the CDR3 DNA reads TGTGCCAGCAGCTATGTACAGGGGGGGTTTGACACTGAAGCTTTCTTT. The genes are TRBV13 and TRBJ1-1, with 8 bases that match TRBD1. J was trimmed by 3 bases and V by 4 bases; bases with no gene match: 10. The V gene's germline CDR1 is PRHDT and CDR2 FYEKMQ (reference sequence). CDR3 length: 16 amino acids.

This clone was seen only a few times. This chain uses TRBV28 with TRBJ1-3; weak D call: TRBD1 (6 bases). With 9 bases removed from V and 3 bases from J, the gap between germline ends came to 12 bases. Germline CDR1 and CDR2: MDHEN and SYDVKM. The CDR3 runs to 13 residues. This chain's CDR3 is CASGGGGGNTIYF. The CDR3 region has the DNA TGTGCCAGTGGAGGGGGGGGTGGAAACACCATATATTTT.

The V and J genes are TRBV30 and TRBJ1-2, with D unclear. The CDR3 is 14 residues long. Trimming stripped 1 base from V and 4 bases from J, with 13 bases between. The germline V gene has CDR1 GTSNPN and CDR2 SVGIG (reference sequence). The CDR3 DNA reads as TGTGCCTGGAGTGCACCCAAACGGGGCTATGGCTACACCTTC. Protein: CAWSAPKRGYGYTF.

The chain uses TRBV19 and TRBJ1-5, with TRBD1 matching over 9 bases. Germline loops: CDR1 LNHDA, CDR2 SQIVND (reference sequence). The CDR3 runs 15 residues. The V gene end was trimmed by 3 bases and the J gene end by 5 bases; junction bases not matched to a gene: 5. The CDR3: CASSITGGPDQPQHF. The CDR3, as DNA: TGTGCCAGTAGTATCACAGGGGGCCCGGATCAGCCCCAGCATTTT.

The chain employs TRBV10-1 and TRBJ2-5, with 9 bases aligning to TRBD2. Germline V lookup: CDR1 WNHNN, CDR2 SYGVQD (reference sequence). The V and J ends lost 6 bases and 4 bases, in that order; junction bases with no gene match: 15. The CDR3 length is 17 residues. CDR3 residues: CASSPGVAGAFGETQYF. The CDR3 DNA reads TGCGCCAGCAGCCCCGGAGTAGCGGGGGCATTTGGAGAGACCCAGTACTTC.

The J gene is TRBJ1-1, the V gene TRBV27; D is uncertain. Trimming shortened V by 3 bases and J by 4 bases, and 18 bases separated the two germline ends. Germline V gives CDR1 MNHEY, CDR2 SMNVEV (reference sequence). The CDR3 runs 16 residues. In DNA form, the CDR3 reads TGTGCCAGCAGTTTTTGTACGGGGATATATTGCACTGAAGCTTTCTTT. Protein sequence: CASSFCTGIYCTEAFF.